This is a list of T cell receptor beta chains from one sample in a study of T cells after yellow fever vaccination. MiXCR was run by TCRdb on the 5' RACE reads, yielding one entry per CDR3 protein. Among approximately 600,000 distinct CDR3 sequences listed, 9% to 15% were seen once. The input for sequencing was PBMCs, taken on the day of the yellow fever booster vaccination. All receptors come from a man aged 30 to 45 who received the YFV17D yellow fever vaccine. Both conserved end residues are part of each CDR3. D genes are given only for firm matches.

TRBV3-1,TRBD2,TRBJ2-5,CASSHGLAGGSLRETQYF
TRBV6-1,TRBD2,TRBJ2-1,CASGRGLAGDGFLGNEQFF
TRBV12-5,TRBD1,TRBJ2-3,CASGLGDRGQGTQYF
TRBV20-1,-,TRBJ1-5,CRAGGADNQPQHF
TRBV7-2,TRBD1,TRBJ1-2,CASSSPRTGEYGYTF
TRBV6-1,TRBD2,TRBJ2-1,CASTSGSLGNEQFF
TRBV5-1,-,TRBJ2-5,CASSLQPRDGQETQYF
TRBV6-1,-,TRBJ2-3,CASSENGGRQATSTDTQYF
TRBV20-1,TRBD2,TRBJ2-3,CSARAHTLAGAPDTQYF
TRBV11-2,-,TRBJ2-7,CASSKIVGVFYEQYF
TRBV4-2,-,TRBJ2-7,CAISPGAPYEQYF
TRBV6-1,-,TRBJ2-7,CASSEWAGGNEQYF
TRBV7-2,-,TRBJ2-3,CASSLRDGLADTQYF
TRBV24-1,TRBD1,TRBJ2-2,CATSDTGQVTGELFF
TRBV20-1,-,TRBJ2-2,CSAKKAENTGELFF
TRBV19,TRBD1,TRBJ2-7,CASSIQGDYEQYF
TRBV5-1,TRBD1,TRBJ2-1,CASSLGTGVVEQFF
TRBV3-1,TRBD2,TRBJ2-5,CASSLAGLLAEQETQYF
TRBV20-1,TRBD1,TRBJ2-5,CSALRQGETQYF
TRBV5-1,-,TRBJ2-3,CASSTGKQPTDTQYF
TRBV7-2,-,TRBJ1-5,CASSTATAEQPQHF
TRBV5-6,TRBD1,TRBJ2-5,CASSLGRYRGTQYF
TRBV29-1,TRBD2,TRBJ2-2,CSAHGGGANTGELFF
TRBV10-2,TRBD1,TRBJ1-6,CASSEDPGGISPLHF
TRBV7-3,TRBD1,TRBJ1-2,CASSLTPGGVNGYTF
TRBV4-1,-,TRBJ2-7,CASSQPGHDEQYF
TRBV7-2,TRBD1,TRBJ2-5,CASSSIRDRGVQETQYF
TRBV2,-,TRBJ2-1,CASRAQWGTHNEQFF
TRBV20-1,-,TRBJ1-1,CSAPPKGNTEAFF
TRBV10-3,TRBD2,TRBJ2-7,CAIGSGRAYEQYF
TRBV10-3,-,TRBJ2-7,CAISGGAYEQYF
TRBV4-3,TRBD2,TRBJ2-1,CASSRALGREWFF
TRBV2,-,TRBJ1-5,CASSESYGNSNQPQHF
TRBV5-6,-,TRBJ1-6,CASSFSLRGGNSPLHF
TRBV5-1,TRBD1,TRBJ2-5,CASSLSGTGIQETQYF
TRBV20-1,-,TRBJ2-2,CSASIAAATGELFF
TRBV6-5,TRBD2,TRBJ2-7,CASSYSSGRGSYEQYF
TRBV20-1,-,TRBJ1-1,CSARVGFAGTEAFF